The entry below gives a single T cell receptor beta chain sequence along with its context. Its matching antigen is unknown. The source of the sample is a study of cytomegalovirus exposure and HLA in healthy donors. Study summary: Both the roughly 120 validation repertoires and the roughly 640 first-cohort repertoires used the same platform, as reported by a later analysis.

General study results and limits: The study listed around 150 cytomegalovirus-associated TCR beta chains. It was reported that the classifier diagnosed cytomegalovirus status with high specificity and sensitivity in both the original and validation cohorts.

The method was immunoSEQ multiplex PCR; TCRdb's version includes in-frame clones alone and lacks a portion of them. The data show fewer than 200,000 clones, nearly 90% seen once. The CDR3 sequence is 14 residues long. CDR1 and CDR2 from the germline V gene are SGHRS and YFSETQ. V lost 4 bases, J lost 5 bases, and 4 bases stayed unmatched. The source of this sequence is a man in his late teens or twenties in good health and CMV-seropositive. The sequenced sample consisted of PBMCs. J is TRBJ2-1 and V is TRBV5-1; TRBD1 matches 9 bases. The DNA for the CDR3 is TGCGCCAGCAGCACAGGGGGCTCGGACAATGAGCAGTTCTTC. It is translated as CASSTGGSDNEQFF.